The clone carrying this T cell receptor (beta chain) was recorded many times. Germline V CDR1 and CDR2: DFQATT, SNEGSKA (reference sequence). The CDR3 runs 14 residues. The ends were cut back, 6 bases at V and 6 bases at J, with 18 bases in the middle. This sample was included in a study of early T cells in non-severe SARS-CoV-2 infection. From the 5' RACE reads, TCRdb called clonotypes with MiXCR, one entry per CDR3 protein. The table includes 90,000 to 100,000 distinct CDR3 sequences, roughly an eighth detected once. The chain couples TRBV20-1 to TRBJ2-1; D possibly corresponds to TRBD2 (6 bases). The receptor's source is an adult who was a healthcare worker with PCR-confirmed SARS-CoV-2 infection or an uninfected control (not recorded which). Input material: whole blood. CDR3 residues: CSAPEGGTSNEQFF. The CDR3 DNA follows: TGCAGTGCCCCCGAGGGAGGTACCTCCAATGAGCAGTTCTTC.